Here is one TCR beta chain with its context. Its antigen is unidentified. A TCRbeta library incorporating unique molecular identifiers was prepared. TCRdb re-analysed the PCR reads in MiXCR, keeping a single row per CDR3 protein. The sample includes approximately 650,000 distinct CDR3 sequences, less than 15% of them seen just once. The data were obtained in a study of T-cell reconstitution after alpha-beta-depleted transplantation in children. Findings of the study overall: It was newly produced T cells that mostly accounted for T-cell counts and diversity one year after transplant. After transplant, at about two months, alpha-beta T cells were reportedly derived from several hundred expanded graft clones. In some patients, recipient T cells and intrathymic progenitors surviving conditioning explained high day-60 diversity.

V shed 5 bases and J shed 3 bases, with 9 bases lying between them. This CDR3 region has 12 residues. Germline V gene sequence: CDR1 DFQATT, CDR2 SNEGSKA (reference sequence). The chain joins TRBV20-1 to TRBJ2-3, with D tentatively TRBD2 (6 bases). The sample was PBMCs, taken before TCRalphabeta/CD19-depleted stem cell transplant. The sequence derives from a girl aged 2-10 years with congenital amegakaryocytic thrombocytopenia, due to receive a stem cell transplant. The CDR3 DNA is TGCAGTGCTCGGACTATTACAGATACGCAGTATTTT. Its translation: CSARTITDTQYF.